This T cell receptor (beta chain) was identified in a study of T cells in Graves' hyperthyroidism and ophthalmopathy. With 6 bases removed from V and 0 bases from J, the gap between germline ends came to 17 bases. CDR1 is MGHRA and CDR2 is YSYEKL in the germline V gene. The CDR3 has 16 amino acids. Patients with uncontrolled infections, other autoimmune diseases, pregnancy or lactation were excluded. The source of the PBMCs was roughly 10 ml of fresh peripheral blood. Findings and caveats of the study: Most thyroid clonotypes with frequency above 0.001 were detected in blood. Model predictions of ophthalmopathy came a median approximately 6 months before onset.

Notes on this clonotype: The antigen remains undetermined.

RNA transcripts were the template for amplifying TCR beta CDR3 regions. The study used the HTBI primer set for a first-round RT-PCR of the TCR CDR3. Via MiXCR, TCRdb re-called the multiplex PCR reads, giving one row per CDR3 protein. The sample lists roughly 330,000 distinct CDR3 sequences, 16% occurring once. The sequence was collected from a man aged 25 to 40 with Graves' hyperthyroidism. The gene calls are TRBV4-1 and TRBJ1-1; no clear D gene. The sample taken for sequencing was blood. CDR3 sequence (DNA): TGCGCCAGCAGGGCCGAAGATGTTGATATGAACACTGAAGCTTTCTTT. Translated, it gives CASRAEDVDMNTEAFF.